These T cell receptor beta chains were read from a single sample in a study of T-cell memory formation after mild COVID-19. In TCRdb, the 5' RACE reads were re-called with MiXCR into one record per CDR3 protein. The sample records approximately 400,000 distinct CDR3 sequences, over 15% being singletons. Sequences were obtained from PBMCs or a T cell subset sorted from them (not recorded which). Receptor source: a man aged 18 to 30 who had mild COVID-19 (a few samples of this study predate the infection). Cell type and time point are not known. Both conserved end residues are part of each CDR3. Where a row states a size, it is once, few, many or the class of an expanded clone; other rows omit it.

abundance	v_gene	j_gene	CDR3aa
NA	TRBV5-4	TRBJ2-7	CASSFLWGADEQYF
few	TRBV18	TRBJ2-7	CASSPDEGEQYF
few	TRBV29-1	TRBJ1-1	CSVDATEAFF
NA	TRBV28	TRBJ2-3	CASSRDSITLTDTQYF
NA	TRBV5-6	TRBJ2-5	CASSYRGLAGVWETQYF
few	TRBV12-3/TRBV12-4	TRBJ2-1	CASSLGGGLGYEQFF
many	TRBV7-2	TRBJ2-6	CASSLRALTSGANVLTF
NA	TRBV5-6	TRBJ2-5	CASTLLQGAGETQYF
few	TRBV15	TRBJ2-5	CATSRDPGETQYF
many	TRBV11-2	TRBJ1-1	CASSPDRGTEAFF
few	TRBV12-3/TRBV12-4	TRBJ1-2	CASSFSGQDYGYTF
NA	TRBV4-3	TRBJ2-3	CASSHPAGGGSLDTQYF
few	TRBV7-2	TRBJ2-3	CASSLSLRRRGGSTQYF